A single sample is the source of the 3 T cell receptor beta chains below, sequenced in a study of OX40 agonist ivuxolimab in advanced cancers. Profiling relied on immunoSEQ multiplex PCR, and the TCRdb table lists in-frame clones only, not all of them. Here the sample spans almost 90,000 clones, more than 75% being singletons. The source was CD4+ or CD8+ T cells sorted from blood, collected in a trial of the OX40 agonist ivuxolimab. These receptor sequences come from an adult with an advanced solid tumor such as melanoma, head and neck, liver or kidney cancer.

This chain joins TRBV6-6 and TRBJ1-6; D call uncertain. V was shortened by 3 bases and J by 10 bases, with 7 bases between the two germline ends. CDR3 size: 12 residues. Per germline, CDR1 MNHNY and CDR2 SVGAGI (reference sequence). For the CDR3, the DNA is TGTGCCAGCAGTTATGGAGGATCACCCCTCCACTTT. Encoded protein: CASSYGGSPLHF.

The gene calls are TRBV11-2 and TRBJ2-1, with 10 nucleotides matching TRBD2. Germline loops: CDR1 SGHAT, CDR2 FQNNGV. Unmatched junction bases numbered 11, after V lost 5 bases and J lost 7 bases. This CDR3 is 16 amino acids long. CDR3 coding DNA: TGTGCCAGCAGCGCAACTAGCGGGGCCGGTGTGAATGAGCAGTTCTTC. Its protein is CASSATSGAGVNEQFF.

V is TRBV15 and J is TRBJ1-5; D may be TRBD1 (5 bases). CDR3 length: 17 amino acids. The V end lost 2 bases, the J end lost 0 bases, and 14 bases lay between the germline ends. In germline, CDR1 is LNHNV, CDR2 YYDKDF (reference sequence). The CDR3 spells CATSRIGGADSNQPQHF. CDR3 in DNA: TGTGCCACCAGCAGAATAGGAGGGGCGGATAGCAATCAGCCCCAGCATTTT.